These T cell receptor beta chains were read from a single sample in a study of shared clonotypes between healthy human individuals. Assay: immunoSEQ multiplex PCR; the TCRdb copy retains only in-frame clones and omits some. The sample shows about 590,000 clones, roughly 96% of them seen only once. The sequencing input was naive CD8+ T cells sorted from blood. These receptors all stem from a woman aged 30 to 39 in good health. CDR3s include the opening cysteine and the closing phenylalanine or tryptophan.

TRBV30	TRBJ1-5	CAWSSGTGQPQHF
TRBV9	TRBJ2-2	CASSAPLRTGDTGELFF
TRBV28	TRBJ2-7	CASSSSGGTYEQYF
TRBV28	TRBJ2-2	CASSSPDNTGELFF
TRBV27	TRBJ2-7	CASSLLSSGVDEQYF
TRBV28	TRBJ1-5	CASSLWRGERYQPQHF
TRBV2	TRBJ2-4	CASRFQTGGENIQYF
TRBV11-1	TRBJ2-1	CASSPPRGLANEQFF
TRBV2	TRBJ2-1	CASTEPGREEQFF
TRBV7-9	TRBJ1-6	CASSLVQGAESPLHF
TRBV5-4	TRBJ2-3	CASSRYDTFSTDTQYF
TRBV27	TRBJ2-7	CASGLHLGEQYF
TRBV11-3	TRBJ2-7	CASRYPMGEQYF
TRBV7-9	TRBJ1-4	CASSPSTEKLFF
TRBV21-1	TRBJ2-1	CASSIGTSGRGGEDEQFF
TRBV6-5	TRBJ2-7	CASRPTSGSYEQYF
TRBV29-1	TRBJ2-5	CSVHGREGSPGETQYF
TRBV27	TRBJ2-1	CASSLGLGSDYNEQFF
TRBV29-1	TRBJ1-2	CSVGTARNGYTF
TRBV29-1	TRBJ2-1	CSVADSPSGWNEQFF
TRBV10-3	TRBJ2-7	CAISESIGPGSSYEQYF
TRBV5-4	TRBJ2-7	CASSLRSGSEQYF
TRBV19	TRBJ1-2	CASSQQSKAGYTF
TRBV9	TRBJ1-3	CASSVVGGNTIYF
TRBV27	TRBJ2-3	CASTSGTDTQYF
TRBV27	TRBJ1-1	CASSTNPGAGSAEAFF
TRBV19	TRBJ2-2	CACGQGASGELFF
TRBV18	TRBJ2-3	CASSPGFDTQYF
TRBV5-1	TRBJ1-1	CASSSDRAFF
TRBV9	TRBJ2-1	CASSVVDRASYNEQFF
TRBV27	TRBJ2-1	CASSTRGTSGSRVDNEQFF
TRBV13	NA	CASSLEASNEQYF
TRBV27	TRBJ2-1	CASSLDRDSEQFF
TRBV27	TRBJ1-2	CASSPQGNPYGYTF
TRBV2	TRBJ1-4	CASSETGGVNEKLFF
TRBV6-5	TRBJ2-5	CATNGQEETQYF
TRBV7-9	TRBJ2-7	CASSLGTGEVYEQYF
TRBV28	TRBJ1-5	CASSPGNQPQHF
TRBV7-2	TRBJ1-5	CASSKDTAGTGVGQPQHF
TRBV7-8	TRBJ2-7	CASSFAGVREQYF
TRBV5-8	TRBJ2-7	CASSWDEQYF
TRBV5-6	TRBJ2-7	CASSLGTGYEQYF
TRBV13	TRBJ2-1	CASSLKGWGTGGVSSSYNEQFF
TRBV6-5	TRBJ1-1	CATRTGGFTEAFF
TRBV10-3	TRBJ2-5	CAISELSLETQYF
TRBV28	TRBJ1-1	CASRPESMREAFF
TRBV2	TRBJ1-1	CASSELRVGNTEAFF
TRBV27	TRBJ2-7	CASTRDRGQGYEQYF
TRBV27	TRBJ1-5	CASSSGTVNQPQHF
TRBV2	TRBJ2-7	CASSEGHLSYEQYF
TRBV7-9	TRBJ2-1	CASSLSAFLDRHTYNEQFF
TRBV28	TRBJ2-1	CASLGGNEQFF
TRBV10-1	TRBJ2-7	CASKGNDRWYYEQYF
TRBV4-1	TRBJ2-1	CASSQVGGSDYNEQFF
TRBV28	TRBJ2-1	CASSFRPFGLGYNEQFF